These T cell receptor beta chains were read from a single sample in a study of radiotherapy plus CTLA-4 blockade in lung cancer. TCRdb's copy holds only in-frame clones and misses some; the assay was immunoSEQ multiplex PCR. This sample has 55,000 to 65,000 clones; 70% to 85% occur once, and the top ten carry about 4%. The material was peripheral blood, obtained from a patient treated with radiotherapy plus ipilimumab. The source of these receptors is a human donor with non-small cell lung cancer who had a partial response to radiotherapy plus ipilimumab. CDR3s include the opening cysteine and the closing phenylalanine or tryptophan. D genes are given only for firm matches. For some rows the clone size is stated as once, few or many, or as a class when expanded; others skip it.

CASSMAGQGANEQFF	TGTGCCAGTAGTATGGCCGGACAGGGGGCCAATGAGCAGTTCTTC	TRBD1	TRBV19	-	TRBJ2-1
CASSTYRGYGYTF	TGTGCCAGCAGCACATACAGGGGTTATGGCTACACCTTC	TRBD1	TRBV11-2	-	TRBJ1-2
CASSLEGLAGVETQYF	TGTGCCAGCAGCTTAGAGGGACTAGCGGGGGTGGAGACCCAGTACTTC	TRBD2	TRBV7-9	once	TRBJ2-5
CASSRDRTNYGYTF	TGTGCCAGCAGCCGGGACAGAACTAACTATGGCTACACCTTC	TRBD1	TRBV6-1	-	TRBJ1-2
CASSPSQGTQYF	TGTGCCAGCAGCCCGAGTCAGGGAACCCAGTACTTC	-	TRBV7-9	-	TRBJ2-5
CASSPTTTNYEKLFF	TGTGCCAGCTCACCCACTACAACCAACTATGAAAAACTGTTTTTT	-	TRBV18	-	TRBJ1-4
CASSLGQSTDTQYF	TGTGCCAGCAGCTTGGGACAGAGCACAGATACGCAGTATTTT	TRBD1	TRBV7-9	-	TRBJ2-3
CASSYSAGQGNQPQHF	TGTGCCAGCAGTTACTCGGCGGGACAGGGGAATCAGCCCCAGCATTTT	TRBD1	TRBV6-6	few	TRBJ1-5
CASSTGGSYNEQFF	TGTGCCAGTAGTACCGGGGGTTCCTACAATGAGCAGTTCTTC	-	TRBV19	-	TRBJ2-1
CASRSPGQGAYEQYF	TGTGCCAGCAGGTCACCGGGACAGGGAGCCTACGAGCAGTACTTC	TRBD1	TRBV6-5	-	TRBJ2-7
CASSDPGDSYGYTF	TGTGCCAGCAGCGACCCGGGGGACAGTTATGGCTACACCTTC	TRBD1	TRBV7-9	-	TRBJ1-2
CASSLVGQGSNQPQHF	TGTGCCAGCAGCCTAGTAGGGCAGGGTAGCAATCAGCCCCAGCATTTT	-	TRBV7-9	-	TRBJ1-5
CASQRSRGTGELFF	TGTGCCAGCCAGCGCAGCCGAGGCACCGGGGAGCTGTTTTTT	-	TRBV6-1	-	TRBJ2-2
CASSLAPGGTEAFF	TGTGCCAGCAGCTTGGCCCCGGGGGGCACTGAAGCTTTCTTT	-	TRBV5-4	-	TRBJ1-1
CASSLSRAEVNEKLFF	TGTGCCAGCAGCTTGTCCAGGGCGGAAGTTAATGAAAAACTGTTTTTT	-	TRBV5-6	-	TRBJ1-4
CASSQDIRHYNSPLHF	TGTGCCAGCAGCCAGGACATCCGCCACTATAATTCACCCCTCCACTTT	-	TRBV2	once	TRBJ1-6
CASSEMGGSGNTIYF	TGTGCCAGCAGTGAAATGGGGGGCTCTGGAAACACCATATATTTT	-	TRBV6-1	-	TRBJ1-3
CASRRGTGELYEQFF	TGCGCCAGCAGACGGGGGACAGGGGAGTTGTATGAGCAGTTCTTC	TRBD1	TRBV5-1	-	TRBJ2-1
CASSVDGGAYGYTF	TGTGCCAGCAGCGTAGACGGGGGGGCCTATGGCTACACCTTC	-	TRBV9	-	TRBJ1-2
CASSQGQGGIYEQYF	TGTGCCAGCAGCCAGGGACAGGGGGGAATCTACGAGCAGTACTTC	TRBD1	TRBV6-5	-	TRBJ2-7
CASSEEPFINNEQFF	TGTGCCAGCAGTGAGGAGCCGTTCATTAACAATGAGCAGTTCTTC	-	TRBV2	-	TRBJ2-1
CASSYSLPGAGNTIYF	TGTGCCAGCAGTTACTCGTTGCCAGGGGCTGGAAACACCATATATTTT	-	TRBV6-5	-	TRBJ1-3
CASSPLRQVGNQPQHF	TGTGCCAGCTCACCACTGCGACAGGTAGGGAATCAGCCCCAGCATTTT	-	TRBV18	-	TRBJ1-5
CASSLAAQGGYEQYF	TGCGCCAGCAGCTTGGCAGCGCAGGGGGGCTACGAGCAGTACTTC	-	TRBV5-1	few	TRBJ2-7
CASSFLDYSYNEQFF	TGTGCCAGCAGTTTCCTGGACTATTCCTACAATGAGCAGTTCTTC	-	TRBV28	few	TRBJ2-1
CASSQTGISGNTIYF	TGCGCCAGCAGCCAAACAGGGATCTCTGGAAACACCATATATTTT	-	TRBV5-1	-	TRBJ1-3
CASSIRGGARSTEAFF	TGTGCCAGCAGCATTAGGGGGGGGGCACGCTCCACTGAAGCTTTCTTT	-	TRBV7-9	-	TRBJ1-1
CASSSQTSGRGDTQYF	TGTGCCAGCAGCAGTCAGACTAGCGGGCGCGGGGATACGCAGTATTTT	TRBD2	TRBV5-4	-	TRBJ2-3
CASSRGQGAAEQYF	TGTGCCAGTAGTCGCGGACAGGGGGCGGCCGAGCAGTACTTC	TRBD1	TRBV19	-	TRBJ2-7
CASSLAFGATDTQYF	TGTGCCAGCAGCTTGGCTTTCGGAGCCACAGATACGCAGTATTTT	-	TRBV5-4	-	TRBJ2-3
CASSLGQGVTEAFF	TGTGCCAGCAGCCTCGGACAGGGGGTCACTGAAGCTTTCTTT	TRBD1	TRBV7-9	few	TRBJ1-1
CASSQERDNSYEQYF	TGCGCCAGCAGCCAAGAGAGGGACAACTCCTACGAGCAGTACTTC	-	TRBV4-3	few	TRBJ2-7
CASSTDRAGNTEAFF	TGTGCCAGCAGCACGGACAGGGCGGGGAACACTGAAGCTTTCTTT	-	TRBV21-1	-	TRBJ1-1
CASSPGQGNTGELFF	TGTGCCAGCAGCCCCGGACAGGGCAACACCGGGGAGCTGTTTTTT	TRBD1	TRBV5-4	-	TRBJ2-2
CASSYRDTYYEQYF	TGTGCCAGCAGCTACCGGGACACTTACTACGAGCAGTACTTC	-	TRBV7-2	-	TRBJ2-7
CASQQLAGTGNNEQFF	TGTGCCAGCCAGCAGCTGGCAGGGACAGGCAACAATGAGCAGTTCTTC	TRBD1	TRBV5-5	-	TRBJ2-1
CASSTSEENTGELFF	TGTGCCAGCAGCACTAGCGAGGAAAACACCGGGGAGCTGTTTTTT	TRBD2	TRBV7-7	-	TRBJ2-2
CASSYESGDSYEQYF	TGTGCCAGCAGCTACGAAAGCGGGGACTCCTACGAGCAGTACTTC	TRBD2	TRBV11-2	-	TRBJ2-7
CATALAGRTDTQYF	TGTGCCACAGCGTTAGCGGGGAGGACAGATACGCAGTATTTT	TRBD2	TRBV6-5	-	TRBJ2-3
CASSPGQGLSEQYF	TGCGCCAGCAGCCCCGGACAGGGCCTGAGCGAGCAGTACTTC	TRBD1	TRBV5-1	-	TRBJ2-7
CATSRGGGQGREQYF	TGTGCCACCAGCAGAGGGGGGGGACAGGGGCGCGAGCAGTACTTC	TRBD1	TRBV15	-	TRBJ2-7
CASSRYPPGGYYGYTF	TGTGCCAGCAGTCGATACCCCCCGGGGGGGTACTATGGCTACACCTTC	-	TRBV27	-	TRBJ1-2
CASSAGTSGGPYNEQFF	TGTGCCAGCAGCGCCGGGACTAGCGGGGGGCCTTACAATGAGCAGTTCTTC	TRBD2	TRBV9	-	TRBJ2-1
CASSLSRGGRTEAFF	TGTGCCAGCAGTTTATCGCGGGGGGGCAGGACTGAAGCTTTCTTT	-	TRBV27	-	TRBJ1-1
CASSVGSGGSSSYEQYF	TGTGCCAGCAGCGTCGGTAGCGGGGGGTCTAGCTCCTACGAGCAGTACTTC	TRBD2	TRBV9	-	TRBJ2-7
CAIKQGLAGNEQYF	TGTGCCATCAAGCAAGGGCTAGCGGGGAACGAGCAGTACTTC	TRBD2	TRBV10-3	-	TRBJ2-7
CATADRADEQYF	TGTGCCACCGCGGACAGGGCCGACGAGCAGTACTTC	TRBD1	TRBV19	-	TRBJ2-7
CASSLTAGGKEEQFF	TGTGCCAGCAGCTTAACAGCGGGGGGGAAAGAGGAGCAGTTCTTC	TRBD2	TRBV7-3	-	TRBJ2-1
CASSLFTGTPGELFF	TGTGCCAGCAGCTTATTTACAGGGACACCCGGGGAGCTGTTTTTT	-	TRBV7-3	-	TRBJ2-2
CASSLLGEPNEKLFF	TGTGCCAGCAGCTTGCTCGGGGAACCTAATGAAAAACTGTTTTTT	-	TRBV5-4	-	TRBJ1-4
CASSLEGDYSYGYTF	TGTGCCAGCAGCTTGGAGGGGGACTACTCCTATGGCTACACCTTC	-	TRBV5-5	-	TRBJ1-2
CASSQEGEGGEKLFF	TGTGCCAGCAGCCAAGAAGGGGAAGGGGGTGAAAAACTGTTTTTT	-	TRBV4-2	-	TRBJ1-4
CASSISRSVANYGYTF	TGTGCCAGTAGTATCTCTCGATCGGTGGCTAACTATGGCTACACCTTC	-	TRBV19	once	TRBJ1-2
CASSPSPSGGAYEQYF	TGCGCCAGCAGCCCCTCCCCTAGCGGGGGGGCCTATGAGCAGTACTTC	TRBD2	TRBV4-1	few	TRBJ2-7
CASSQVGGEQYF	TGTGCCAGCAGCCAAGTGGGAGGCGAGCAGTACTTC	-	TRBV14	-	TRBJ2-7
CASSPRLAGGDNEQFF	TGTGCCAGCAGTCCCCGACTAGCGGGGGGGGACAATGAGCAGTTCTTC	TRBD2	TRBV27	-	TRBJ2-1
CASSLMTGSSYEQYF	TGCGCCAGCAGCCTGATGACAGGGAGCTCCTACGAGCAGTACTTC	TRBD1	TRBV5-1	-	TRBJ2-7
CASSATGYQETQYF	TGTGCCAGCAGCGCTACAGGGTACCAAGAGACCCAGTACTTC	-	TRBV9	-	TRBJ2-5
CASSPPSSGGLETQYF	TGTGCCAGCAGTCCCCCGAGTAGCGGGGGGTTAGAGACCCAGTACTTC	TRBD2	TRBV27	-	TRBJ2-5